This TCR beta chain comes out of a study of radiation and T cells in renal cell carcinoma (dated by TCRdb to the early 2020s). With respect to the entire study: A total of 50 or so samples underwent TCR beta sequencing, made up of approximately 26 tumors and about 27 peripheral blood samples. The last blood draw happened 4 weeks after radiation, timed to coincide with nephrectomy. Across all 50 or so samples, around 4,000,000 unique CDR3 nucleotide sequences, encoding approximately 2.5 million unique CDR3 amino acid sequences, were identified. Results the study describes overall, beyond this receptor: Top tumor clonotypes rose in blood from baseline to 2 weeks post-radiation, then contracted by 4 weeks, suggesting transient expansion of tumor-resident clones. Because the trial had a single-armed design, the trial could not examine how radiation dose or scheduling affected the TCR repertoire. Because pretreatment tumor biopsies were not available, the study could not determine whether clonotypes were already present within the tumor at baseline. Tracking of blood repertoire dynamics stopped at approximately 4 weeks after treatment, with no follow-up past that point.

The time point label corresponds to: blood 4 weeks post-SBRT, at nephrectomy. The sample's treatment or condition label, in plain terms: 15 Gy SBRT to primary tumor, nephrectomy 4 weeks later. The samples were drawn from a clinical trial, where primary renal cell carcinomas were treated with 15 Gy of stereotactic body radiation therapy and then removed by nephrectomy 4 weeks afterward. To track tumor-enriched clonotypes, serial peripheral blood was sampled from radiation-treated patients at baseline and at 2 weeks and 4 weeks after SBRT. All patients had renal cell carcinoma with clear cell pathology. Genomic DNA for TCR sequencing was prepared using the QIAamp DNA Blood Mini Kit (Qiagen). The analyses included only samples that passed all quality control checks. TCR beta libraries were generated from genomic DNA with the immunoSEQ kit, following the manufacturer's recommendations. To prepare the libraries, a first multiplex PCR with proprietary primers was run, followed by a second PCR that added unique barcodes, and a bead cleanup was done after each round. A kit-provided positive control reaction and a negative control reaction were included in every sample batch. The final libraries were assessed on an Agilent 4200 TapeStation D1000 ScreenTape, pooled by volume, and quantified by qPCR. Sequencing was performed on an Illumina NextSeq500 using a MidOutput 150-cycle cartridge, with 156 Read1 cycles, 15 Index1 cycles, and the kit custom primers. The pooled library was loaded at around 1.1 pM, and approximately 20% PhiX control was spiked in. The source study handled its data this way. Vendor-processed data were analyzed in R, with a clonotype defined as all T cells sharing the same CDR3 nucleotide sequence. In the clone abundance analyses, frequencies were normalized to the 10,000 most abundant clones in each sample. Public T cell clones, which averaged fewer than five per sample, were excluded before analysis. Tumor-enriched clonotypes and baseline blood-enriched clonotypes were defined as those with an abundance difference of at least 32-fold between compartments. Clonotypes expanded or contracted between blood time points were identified with a beta-binomial differential abundance model. Tumor-blood repertoire similarity was measured with the Baroni-Urbani and Buser coefficient, and groups were compared using two-tailed Wilcoxon tests in R. TCRdb's version of the immuneACCESS table is confined to in-frame rearrangements and falls short of the full clone set. An unresolved V gene accounts for under half of the shortfall where checked; the remainder is of unknown origin. V and J calls and clone size come straight from that table; D and trimming were deduced from the DNA. The table for this sample lists roughly 86,000 clones; around four fifths of them were counted only once. The ten largest clonotypes hold approximately 8.8% of the sample.

The germline ends are 12 bases apart after V is trimmed by 3 bases and J by 0 bases. The CDR3 contains 15 residues, cysteine and phenylalanine counted. The entry retains the CDR3 DNA only, 45 bases that are in frame from base 1. The CDR1 and CDR2 encoded by the germline V gene are MDHEN and SYDVKM. Regarding this clone: Its antigen is unknown. No per-base quality is available; no much larger clone lies one base away.

Recombination linked TRBV28 to TRBJ2-7; the best D guess is TRBD1, with 6 bases matching. The specimen was blood, collected from a patient whose treatment included radiotherapy and nephrectomy. The sequence derives from a man in his fifties or sixties with renal cell carcinoma. The base sequence is TGTGCCAGCAGTTTCTTACAGGGTCTCTCCTACGAGCAGTACTTC. Its amino acids are CASSFLQGLSYEQYF.